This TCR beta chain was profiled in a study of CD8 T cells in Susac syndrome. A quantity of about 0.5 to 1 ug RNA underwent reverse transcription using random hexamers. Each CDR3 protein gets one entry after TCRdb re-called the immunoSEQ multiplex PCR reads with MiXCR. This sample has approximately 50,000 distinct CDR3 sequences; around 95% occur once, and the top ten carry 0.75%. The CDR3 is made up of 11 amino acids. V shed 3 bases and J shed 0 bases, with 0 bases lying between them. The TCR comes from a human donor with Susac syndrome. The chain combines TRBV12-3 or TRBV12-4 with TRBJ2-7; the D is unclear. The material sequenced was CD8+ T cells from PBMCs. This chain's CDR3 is CASSFSYEQYF. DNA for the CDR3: TGTGCCAGCAGTTTCTCCTACGAGCAGTACTTC.